The text below deals with one T cell receptor beta chain. What this receptor recognizes is not known. Nothing much larger sits one base from this clone, and base qualities are not available. This specimen belongs to a study of T cell responses to AZD1222 COVID-19 vaccine (dated by TCRdb to the early 2020s). Describing the broader study: A total of more than 230 trial participants underwent TCR sequencing, of whom about 210 received two doses of AZD1222 and about 25 received two doses of the MenACWY control vaccine. Trial participants were enrolled by age into subgroups of 18-55, 56-69 and 70-plus years, and about 150, 27 and 61 TCR-sequenced participants, respectively, were included in these subgroups.

Overall study results and their limits: Conclusions about previously exposed vaccinees are limited, since just a handful of AZD1222 recipients were seropositive for SARS-CoV-2 at baseline. The 56-69-year group was small, and its depth increase did not reach significance, likely because of low power. After two AZD1222 doses, both the breadth and the depth of spike-specific TCRs were significantly higher than at day 0 and than in MenACWY recipients. Because no day 14 peak-response samples were available, the repertoires could be characterized only after the peak T cell response. The whole spike protein was spanned by vaccine-associated CD4 TCRs, and dominant responses were seen in regions 160-218 and 743-854. Most participants were white British and females outnumbered males, and the authors suggested that clonal diversity may have been underestimated. Reportedly, almost half of the unique spike-specific TCRs recognized epitopes lying outside the regions that are mutated in the B.1.351 and B.1.1.7 variants.

The time point label, as the study defines it: about 28 days (+/-7) after the second vaccine dose. The label giving this sample's treatment or condition can be read as: meningococcal conjugate vaccine given as trial control. Samples from vaccinated people were obtained from the UK trials COV001 and COV002, which included a single-blind randomized controlled phase 2/3 trial of AZD1222 (ChAdOx1 nCoV-19) in healthy adults. Trial participant PBMC samples were collected at day 0 and day 28 after the second dose for TCRbeta chain sequencing. Its CDR3 holds 13 amino acids, cysteine through phenylalanine. The retained sequence is limited to the CDR3, 39 bases, with the frame set at the first base. The CDR1 and CDR2 encoded by the germline V gene are SQVTM and ANQGSEA. The V and J ends are trimmed by 5 bases and 5 bases, leaving 12 bases between them. The CDR3 regions of human TCRbeta chains were analyzed by immunosequencing. For the original study's pipeline: Repertoire TCRs were matched against a reference library of SARS-CoV-2-specific TCRs generated with the MIRA antigen-specificity platform. Breadth meant the fraction of unique TCRs that were SARS-CoV-2-associated, whereas depth meant the fraction of total T cells that were SARS-CoV-2-associated. Using the MIRA data, each spike-specific TCR was mapped to the spike region that the TCR reacts to and placed in a CD4 or CD8 class. Log10-transformed breadth and depth values were compared by one-way ANOVA with Sidak's multiple comparisons tests. TCRdb's version of the immuneACCESS table is confined to in-frame rearrangements and falls short of the full clone set. An unresolved V gene accounts for under half of the shortfall where checked; the remainder is of unknown origin. The V and J calls and the clone size are those of that table, but D and trimming were determined from the DNA. Present in this sample are around 140,000 clones, about 90% of which were seen just once. Jointly, the top ten make up 7.5% to 8% of the sample.

The material was peripheral blood, obtained 28 days after the second dose of the MenACWY control vaccine. This sequence was found in an adult who received the MenACWY meningococcal vaccine as a control. The V and J segments used are TRBV29-1 and TRBJ2-2; possibly the D gene is TRBD1, per 6 matching bases. CDR3 protein: CSVSQGRTGELFF. The DNA sequence follows: TGCAGCGTTTCCCAGGGGCGGACCGGGGAGCTGTTTTTT.